A single sample is the source of the 27 T cell receptor beta chains below, sequenced in a study of blood T cell repertoires in COVID-19 (TCRdb year 2020). The library was produced with the immunoSEQ multiplex PCR assay. The table comes from immuneACCESS by way of TCRdb, which keeps in-frame sequences with V and J called. Part of the clones is missing from these tables; in studies checked, under half for an unresolved V gene and the rest for unknown reasons. The sample contains 70,000 to 100,000 clones, just over 85% of them found a single time. The top ten constitute over 35% of the sample. Material for sequencing was peripheral blood. Receptors originate from a human donor in a cohort sampled during active COVID-19.

The chain joins TRBV6-2 or TRBV6-3 to TRBJ2-7; D might be TRBD2 (6 bases). The CDR3 loop spans 15 amino acids. Trimming removed 2 bases from V and 2 bases from J, with 13 bases in between. Looked up from germline, CDR1 is MNHEY and CDR2 is SVGEGT. CDR3 protein: CASSYKAGTTYEQYF. DNA of the CDR3: TGTGCCAGCAGTTACAAGGCGGGGACCACCTACGAGCAGTACTTC.

This chain uses TRBV11-3 with TRBJ2-5, with D uncertain. Germline V gene data show CDR1 as SGHNT and CDR2 as YENEEA. The CDR3 has 12 residues. Between the trimmed V and J ends, which lost 1 base and 5 bases, there was a span of 5 bases. For the CDR3, the DNA is TGTGCCAGCAGCTTAGTCGGGGAGACCCAGTACTTC. Translating it yields CASSLVGETQYF.

V and J are TRBV11-3 and TRBJ2-3; 8 bases agree with TRBD1. Trimming took 2 bases from V and 5 from J; bases not matched to a gene: 6. CDR3 size: 15 residues. The germline gives CDR1 SGHNT, CDR2 YENEEA. The CDR3, as DNA: TGTGCCAGCAGCTTATTCGGACAGGGAGAAGATACGCAGTATTTT. It yields the protein CASSLFGQGEDTQYF.

The V call is TRBV12-3 or TRBV12-4, the J call TRBJ2-5; TRBD2 matches at 7 bases. The trim removed 6 bases at V and 0 bases at J, leaving 1 base unmatched. This CDR3 is built from 13 residues. CDR3 nucleotides: TGTGCCAGCAGCGGGACTAACCAAGAGACCCAGTACTTC. It is translated as CASSGTNQETQYF.

The chain is built from TRBV18 and TRBJ1-1, with 10 nucleotides matching TRBD1. This CDR3 has 16 residues. CDR1 is KGHSH, CDR2 LQKENI, per germline. Losses at the gene ends were 5 bases for V and 4 bases for J; bases not matched to a gene: 10. The CDR3 DNA follows: TGTGCCAGCTCAGAGGGACAGGGGTTGACAGGCACTGAAGCTTTCTTT. It encodes CASSEGQGLTGTEAFF. The full variable domain, rest sourced from reference TRBV18 and TRBJ1-1, is NAGVMQNPRHLVRRRGQEARLRCSPMKGHSHVYWYRQLPEEGLKFMVYLQKENIIDESGMPKERFSAEFPKEGPSILRIQQVVRGDSAAYFCASSEGQGLTGTEAFFGQGTRLTVV.

The CDR3 sequence is CASRRLVEETQYF. The DNA for the CDR3 is TGTGCCAGCAGGCGGCTCGTGGAAGAGACCCAGTACTTC. The rearrangement links TRBV5-4 to TRBJ2-5; no clear D gene. CDR1 is SGHNT and CDR2 is YYREEE in the germline V gene (reference sequence). There are 13 residues in the CDR3. V was cut by 5 bases and J by 3 bases, with 11 bases left in between.

The V and J genes are TRBV12-5 and TRBJ2-1, with 10 positions matching TRBD2. V dropped 1 base and J dropped 4; count of bases not matched to a gene: 7. CDR3 length: 17 residues. Per the germline V gene, CDR1 is LGHNT and CDR2 is FRNRAP. DNA of the CDR3: TGTGCTAGTGGTTTGGCCTCTAGCGGGAGTTTTTACAATGAGCAGTTCTTC. It translates to CASGLASSGSFYNEQFF.

This clone came up once. This chain uses TRBV24-1 with TRBJ1-5; 8 positions match TRBD1. This CDR3 spans 15 amino acids. Per germline, CDR1 KGHDR and CDR2 SFDVKD. J was trimmed by 5 bases and V by 2 bases; bases with no gene match: 4. The CDR3 nucleotides are TGTGCCACCAGTGATTCACAGGGGGTTGATCAGCCCCAGCATTTT. This sequence encodes CATSDSQGVDQPQHF.

The V call is TRBV6-5, the J call TRBJ1-1; perhaps TRBD1 as D (6 bases). The V and J ends lost 5 bases and 1 base respectively, with 11 bases between them. The CDR3 extends over 14 amino acids. The germline V gene encodes CDR1 MNHEY and CDR2 SVGAGI. The CDR3 region has the DNA TGTGCCAGCAGTCCCCGGGACAAGAACACTGAAGCTTTCTTT. Amino acid sequence: CASSPRDKNTEAFF.

The chain couples TRBV5-6 to TRBJ2-1, with a weak D call TRBD1 (6 bases). The germline V gene has CDR1 SGHDT and CDR2 YYEEEE. The CDR3 totals 12 residues. The ends were cut back, 6 bases at V and 7 bases at J, with 11 bases in the middle. The chain's CDR3 is CASNLDRNEQFF. As DNA, the CDR3 is TGTGCCAGCAACCTTGACAGGAATGAGCAGTTCTTC.

The chain combines TRBV20-1 with TRBJ1-5, with D maybe TRBD1 (6 bases). The CDR3 spans 16 residues. Trimming pared 6 bases from V and 7 bases from J, leaving 25 bases between. Germline V CDR1 and CDR2: DFQATT, SNEGSKA (reference sequence). The CDR3 coding sequence is TGCAGTGCCAGTGCCGAGGGAGTCAGGGGCCGGCAGCCCCAGCATTTT. This sequence encodes CSASAEGVRGRQPQHF.

The chain combines TRBV6-2 or TRBV6-3 with TRBJ2-5, with a tentative D call TRBD1 (6 bases). V lost 0 bases and J 3 bases, leaving 17 bases between the germline ends. This CDR3 region has 17 residues. The germline gives CDR1 MNHEY, CDR2 SVGEGT. CDR3 nucleotide sequence: TGTGCCAGCAGTTACTCGTGGGGGCTAGTCGGCAAAGAGACCCAGTACTTC. It is translated as CASSYSWGLVGKETQYF.

The chain joins TRBV7-2 to TRBJ2-1; D possibly corresponds to TRBD2 (7 bases). Germline values: CDR1 SGHTA, CDR2 FQGNSA. Trimming left V 5 bases short and J 7 bases short, with 21 bases between. The CDR3 runs 16 residues. The chain's CDR3 is CASSPRRGAPRNEQFF. CDR3 coding DNA: TGTGCCAGCAGCCCAAGACGGGGGGCACCTCGAAATGAGCAGTTCTTC.

The CDR3 loop reads CASSGRLAGGDEQFF. The CDR3, as DNA: TGTGCCAGCAGTGGAAGACTAGCGGGAGGTGATGAGCAGTTCTTC. This chain uses TRBV2 with TRBJ2-1; 13 nucleotides line up with TRBD2. The CDR3 extends over 15 amino acids. V dropped 4 bases and J dropped 8; count of bases not matched to a gene: 5. The germline gives CDR1 SNHLY, CDR2 FYNNEI.

The gene calls are TRBV3-1 (or the pseudogene TRBV3-2) and TRBJ2-1; 8 bases fit TRBD2. The length of the CDR3 is 12 residues. Germline CDR1 and CDR2: LGHDT and YNNKEL (reference sequence). J lost 10 bases, V lost 1 base, and 0 bases had no gene match. The chain's CDR3 is CASSQVAGEQFF. The CDR3 DNA follows: TGTGCCAGCAGCCAAGTAGCGGGGGAGCAGTTCTTC.

A single count supports this clone. The chain links TRBV19 to TRBJ2-5; maybe TRBD2 (6 bases). The CDR3 covers 13 residues. Trimming pared 9 bases from V and 5 bases from J, leaving 16 bases between. Germline V CDR1 and CDR2: LNHDA, SQIVND (reference sequence). For the CDR3, the DNA is TGTGCCAGAGAGCGGGCTTACACGGAGACCCAGTACTTC. Residues: CARERAYTETQYF. The whole variable domain, remainder taken from reference TRBV19 and TRBJ2-5, is DGGITQSPKYLFRKEGQNVTLSCEQNLNHDAMYWYRQDPGQGLRLIYYSQIVNDFQKGDIAEGYSVSREKKESFPLTVTSAQKNPTAFYLCARERAYTETQYFGPGTRLLVL.

The genes are TRBV7-2 and TRBJ2-7; D perhaps matches TRBD1 (6 bases). The CDR3 consists of 13 residues. CDR1 and CDR2 (germline): SGHTA, FQGNSA. Trimming took 5 bases from V and 1 from J, leaving 9 bases between them. The CDR3 reads CASSKQGSYEQYF. The CDR3 DNA reads TGTGCCAGCAGCAAACAGGGTTCCTACGAGCAGTACTTC.

This clone has a handful of counts. The chain recombines TRBV10-3 with TRBJ2-3; 11 bases fit TRBD2. The ends lost 2 bases at V and 5 bases at J; junction bases unmatched: 6. Germline assignment: CDR1 ENHRY and CDR2 SYGVKD. The CDR3 totals 16 residues. Written as DNA, the CDR3 is TGTGCCATCAGTGAGACCACTAGCGGGAGAGGAGATACGCAGTATTTT. It translates to CAISETTSGRGDTQYF.

The CDR3 DNA reads as TGTGCCAGCAGACTTGGACAGCCCTACGAGCAGTACTTC. Amino acids: CASRLGQPYEQYF. The chain links TRBV12-3 or TRBV12-4 to TRBJ2-7; the D gene is possibly TRBD1 (6 bases). V gave up 6 bases and J gave up 2 bases, with 11 bases separating them. This CDR3 region has 13 residues.

The sample holds one count of this clone. J is TRBJ1-5 and V is TRBV27; TRBD1 agrees at 11 bases. Trimming cost V 5 bases and J 7 bases; bases outside gene matches: 4. CDR1 is MNHEY, CDR2 SMNVEV, per germline (reference sequence). The CDR3 loop spans 14 amino acids. The CDR3 region has the DNA TGTGCCAGCAGTGGACAGGGGGCGCGGCAGCCCCAGCATTTT. Residues: CASSGQGARQPQHF.

This chain uses TRBV9 with TRBJ2-2, with D perhaps matching TRBD2 (6 bases). V was cut by 2 bases and J by 1 base, with 12 bases left in between. CDR3 length: 16 amino acids. Germline V lookup: CDR1 SGDLS, CDR2 YYNGEE. The CDR3 sequence is CASSVYVGLNTGELFF. As DNA, the CDR3 is TGTGCCAGCAGCGTTTATGTGGGACTGAACACCGGGGAGCTGTTTTTT.

This clone was seen a single time. The chain uses TRBV5-4 and TRBJ2-2; TRBD1 agrees at 7 bases. This CDR3 region has 16 residues. The J segment lost 1 base and the V segment lost 3 bases, leaving 6 bases of the junction unmatched. Germline CDR1 is SGHNT and CDR2 is YYREEE (reference sequence). CDR3 coding DNA: TGTGCCAGCAGCTCGGGACAGACTCGGAACACCGGGGAGCTGTTTTTT. This translates into CASSSGQTRNTGELFF.

The V gene is TRBV2, the J gene TRBJ1-1; a possible D gene is TRBD1 (5 bases). The CDR3 runs to 12 residues. V was trimmed by 7 bases and J by 3 bases, leaving 9 bases between them. Per the germline V gene, CDR1 is SNHLY and CDR2 is FYNNEI. CDR3 DNA sequence: TGTGCCAGCAAGCAGGGTTACACTGAAGCTTTCTTT. As protein: CASKQGYTEAFF. The whole variable domain, filled in from reference TRBV2 and TRBJ1-1, reads EPEVTQTPSHQVTQMGQEVILRCVPISNHLYFYWYRQILGQKVEFLVSFYNNEISEKSEIFDDQFSVERPDGSNFTLKIRSTKLEDSAMYFCASKQGYTEAFFGQGTRLTVV.

This chain connects TRBV14 to TRBJ2-7, with 10 nucleotides matching TRBD1. The germline V gene encodes CDR1 SGHDN and CDR2 FVKESK. V trimming: 1 base; J trimming: 6 bases; junction bases outside the gene matches: 6. This CDR3 contains 15 residues. The CDR3 DNA sequence: TGTGCCAGCAGCCAAGGACAGGGGGCGACAAGCGAGCAGTACTTC. Translation: CASSQGQGATSEQYF. Full variable domain (remainder filled in from reference TRBV14 and TRBJ2-7): EAGVTQFPSHSVIEKGQTVTLRCDPISGHDNLYWYRRVMGKEIKFLLHFVKESKQDESGMPNNRFLAERTGGTYSTLKVQPAELEDSGVYFCASSQGQGATSEQYFGPGTRLTVT.

CDR3 sequence (DNA): TGTGCCAGTAACCCTGGGAGGGGACTAGCCAAAAACATTCAGTACTTC. Protein product: CASNPGRGLAKNIQYF. The chain has TRBV19 and TRBJ2-4, with 7 bases fitting TRBD2. The V gene end was trimmed by 7 bases and the J gene end by 0 bases; junction bases not matched to a gene: 9. CDR3 length: 16 residues. Germline loops: CDR1 LNHDA, CDR2 SQIVND (reference sequence).

The chain links TRBV12-3 or TRBV12-4 to TRBJ2-2; D may be TRBD1 (6 bases). CDR3 length equals 13 residues. V shed 8 bases and J shed 4 bases, with 11 bases lying between them. The CDR3 loop is CASQQGSTGELFF. CDR3 nucleotides: TGTGCCAGCCAACAGGGATCCACCGGGGAGCTGTTTTTT.

The chain has TRBV7-9 and TRBJ1-1; 7 bases line up with TRBD1. From germline, CDR1 is SEHNR and CDR2 FQNEAQ (reference sequence). There are 15 residues in the CDR3. V trimming: 5 bases; J trimming: 3 bases; junction bases outside the gene matches: 9. The CDR3 region has the DNA TGTGCCAGCAGCCCAAGACTCGGGACAGACACTGAAGCTTTCTTT. It codes for CASSPRLGTDTEAFF.